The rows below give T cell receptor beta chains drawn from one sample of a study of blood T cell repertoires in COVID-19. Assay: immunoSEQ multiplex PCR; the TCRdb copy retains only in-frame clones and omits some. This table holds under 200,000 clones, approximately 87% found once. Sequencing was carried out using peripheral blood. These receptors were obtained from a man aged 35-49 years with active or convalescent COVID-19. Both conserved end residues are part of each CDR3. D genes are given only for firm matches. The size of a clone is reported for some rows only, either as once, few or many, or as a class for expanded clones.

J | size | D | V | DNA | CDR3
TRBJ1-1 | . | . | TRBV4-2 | TGTGCCAGCAGCCAGTCCGGGAGGGGTGACGACACTGAAGCTTTCTTT | CASSQSGRGDDTEAFF
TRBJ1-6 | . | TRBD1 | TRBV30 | TGTGCCTGGAGTGAGCAGGGGGGCCGGAATTCACCCCTCCACTTT | CAWSEQGGRNSPLHF
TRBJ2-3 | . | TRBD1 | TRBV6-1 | TGTGCCAGCAGTGACAGGGGGCCACGCACAGATACGCAGTATTTT | CASSDRGPRTDTQYF
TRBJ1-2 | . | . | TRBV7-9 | TGTGCCAGCAGCTTATCCGAACTGAGAGCTAACTATGGCTACACCTTC | CASSLSELRANYGYTF
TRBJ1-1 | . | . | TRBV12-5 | TGTGCTAGTGGTTTGGATGCGGCGGGCGAAGTGAACACTGAAGCTTTCTTT | CASGLDAAGEVNTEAFF
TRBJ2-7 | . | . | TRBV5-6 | TGTGCCAGCAGCTTGGCCATAACAGGGACGTTGGACAAGCAGTACTTC | CASSLAITGTLDKQYF
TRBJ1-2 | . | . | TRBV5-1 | TGCGCCAGCAGCTTGGCGGGGGGGGACGGCCCCTATGGCTACACCTTC | CASSLAGGDGPYGYTF
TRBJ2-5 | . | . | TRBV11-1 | TGTGCCAGCAGTAAAGAGGGACAAGAGACCCAGTACTTC | CASSKEGQETQYF
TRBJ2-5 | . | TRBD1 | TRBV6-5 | TGTGCCAGCAGTTACTCTGACAGGGAAGAGACCCAGTACTTC | CASSYSDREETQYF
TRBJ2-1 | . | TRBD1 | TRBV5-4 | TGTGCCAGCAGCTTGGGACAGGGTCCGTATGAGCAGTTCTTC | CASSLGQGPYEQFF
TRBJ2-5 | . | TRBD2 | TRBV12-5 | TGTGCTAGTGGTCCTGGGGAAGCGGGGGGGCCGACCCACCAAGAGACCCAGTACTTC | CASGPGEAGGPTHQETQYF
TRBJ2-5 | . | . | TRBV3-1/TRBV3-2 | TGTGCCAGCAGCCACACGGGACTGGACAAGACCCAGTACTTC | CASSHTGLDKTQYF
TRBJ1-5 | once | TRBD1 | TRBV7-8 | TGTGCCAGCAGTTACACCGGGACAGGGTTTAGCAATCAGCCCCAGCATTTT | CASSYTGTGFSNQPQHF
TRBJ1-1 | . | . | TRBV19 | TGTGCCAGCCGCCAGGGAAGGAACACTGAAGCTTTCTTT | CASRQGRNTEAFF
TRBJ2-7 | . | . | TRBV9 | TGTGCCAGCAGCCCTCAGGTCTTTTCCACCTACGAGCAGTACTTC | CASSPQVFSTYEQYF
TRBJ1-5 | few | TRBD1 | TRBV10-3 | TGTGCCATCAGTGAGTTTTTTCTTCGACAGGGGAGCAATCAGCCCCAGCATTTT | CAISEFFLRQGSNQPQHF
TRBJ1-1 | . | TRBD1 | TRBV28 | TGTGCCAGCAGTTTATGGACAGGGATGGCGAACACTGAAGCTTTCTTT | CASSLWTGMANTEAFF
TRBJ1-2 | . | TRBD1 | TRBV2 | TGTGCCAGCAGCCTTGAGGGGGCAGGGAGAAGTGGCTACACCTTC | CASSLEGAGRSGYTF
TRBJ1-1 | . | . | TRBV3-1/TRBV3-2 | TGTGCCAGCAGCCAAGTTCGCGGTGGTGAAGCTTTCTTT | CASSQVRGGEAFF
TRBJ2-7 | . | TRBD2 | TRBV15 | TGTGCCACCAGTACCGGACGGGGGGCCTACGAGCAGTACTTC | CATSTGRGAYEQYF
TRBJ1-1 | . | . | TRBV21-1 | TGTGCCAGCACCCTAAGGGGAGGGCTGGTGAACACTGAAGCTTTCTTT | CASTLRGGLVNTEAFF
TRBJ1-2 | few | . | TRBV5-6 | TGTGCCAGCAGCTTGCAGTATGGCTACACCTTC | CASSLQYGYTF